This T cell receptor beta chain was sequenced in a study of PD-L1 blockade in urothelial cancer. Study observations and caveats: Blood clones associated with the tumor expanded more at 3 weeks in durable-benefit patients.

V shed 4 bases, J shed 6 bases, and the junction held 9 bases outside the gene matches. Germline V lookup: CDR1 SGHAT, CDR2 FQNNGV. The CDR3 loop spans 15 amino acids. Details on this clone: Its antigen is currently unknown.

Synthetic TCR analog templates were added to each PCR reaction. Profiled with immunoSEQ multiplex PCR; TCRdb holds only in-frame clones, not every one. Among about 120,000 clones listed, around 88% were seen once. Time point here: peripheral blood 6 weeks after treatment start. Locally advanced or metastatic urothelial carcinoma affected all patients. Pretreatment sampling and on-treatment sampling together yielded between 1 and 8 samples for each patient. Source: PBMCs, taken around atezolizumab (anti-PD-L1) treatment. This chain connects TRBV11-2 to TRBJ2-7; 10 bases match TRBD1. The clonotype originates from a man between 60 and 75 years old with urothelial cancer. The DNA of the CDR3 is TGTGCCAGCAGCTCGGAGGGACAGGGGCGCCTCGAGCAGTACTTC. Protein product: CASSSEGQGRLEQYF.